Listed below are T cell receptor beta chains from one sample, sequenced in a study of shared clonotypes between healthy human individuals. The method was immunoSEQ multiplex PCR; TCRdb's version includes in-frame clones alone and lacks a portion of them. The data contain some 2.1 million clones, over 85% of them seen just once; the ten biggest clones take up 0.1% to 0.15%. Sequencing was carried out using naive CD4+ T cells sorted from blood. The receptors were gathered from a man aged 18-30 years in good health. Each CDR3 is given with its conserved first and last residue. D genes are given only for firm matches. Size is omitted from some rows. Given values are once, few, many or a class for expanded clones.

D: -; V: TRBV2; J: TRBJ2-7; size: -; CDR3: CASMYTQGGEQYF
D: TRBD1; V: TRBV5-1; J: TRBJ2-5; size: -; CDR3: CASSSGQGRETQYF
D: TRBD1; V: TRBV5-1; J: TRBJ1-1; size: -; CDR3: CASSPGTGATEAFF
D: TRBD2; V: TRBV15; J: TRBJ2-5; size: -; CDR3: CATSRDPGGETQYF
D: -; V: TRBV2; J: TRBJ2-5; size: -; CDR3: CASSVSGDQGTQYF
D: TRBD2; V: TRBV10-3; J: TRBJ2-1; size: -; CDR3: CAISHGLAGPVEQFF
D: -; V: TRBV6-4; J: TRBJ2-7; size: -; CDR3: CAFRTTSYEQYF
D: -; V: TRBV9; J: TRBJ2-1; size: once; CDR3: CASSVGGLSYNEQFF
D: -; V: TRBV6-6; J: TRBJ2-7; size: -; CDR3: CASSYSNRYYEQYF
D: TRBD1; V: TRBV18; J: TRBJ1-4; size: -; CDR3: CASSLTGESEKLFF
D: -; V: TRBV10-3; J: TRBJ2-1; size: -; CDR3: CAIGTREYNEQFF
D: -; V: TRBV11-2; J: TRBJ2-5; size: -; CDR3: CASTLTTGPQETQYF
D: TRBD1; V: TRBV11-2; J: TRBJ1-1; size: once; CDR3: CASSSQGGTEAFF
D: TRBD1; V: TRBV4-1; J: TRBJ1-5; size: -; CDR3: CASSQGDRDSNQPQHF
D: TRBD1; V: TRBV6-6; J: TRBJ2-3; size: -; CDR3: CASSLGQGRTDTQYF
D: -; V: TRBV29-1; J: TRBJ1-2; size: -; CDR3: CSVGQSAAPHGYTF
D: TRBD2; V: TRBV11-2; J: TRBJ2-3; size: -; CDR3: CASSLGNGLAGGTDTQYF
D: -; V: TRBV6-6; J: TRBJ1-5; size: -; CDR3: CASTPYSNQPQHF
D: -; V: TRBV7-2; J: TRBJ2-1; size: -; CDR3: CASSSEGGIYNEQFF
D: -; V: TRBV18; J: TRBJ2-3; size: -; CDR3: CASSPTRGTTDTQYF
D: TRBD2; V: TRBV10-2; J: TRBJ2-7; size: -; CDR3: CATGGLAGNEQYF
D: TRBD1; V: TRBV28; J: TRBJ1-4; size: -; CDR3: CASRAGGSKEKLFF
D: -; V: TRBV28; J: TRBJ1-3; size: -; CDR3: CATLKTSSGNTIYF
D: TRBD1; V: TRBV9; J: TRBJ1-1; size: -; CDR3: CASSVAPGQVTTEAFF
D: -; V: TRBV7-6; J: TRBJ1-4; size: -; CDR3: CASSLSTDLFATNEKLFF
D: TRBD1; V: TRBV6-1; J: TRBJ1-5; size: -; CDR3: CATSPQGASQPQHF
D: -; V: TRBV6-5; J: TRBJ1-2; size: -; CDR3: CASSYTGLAGYTF
D: TRBD1; V: TRBV27; J: TRBJ1-6; size: -; CDR3: CASSSTGGDSPLHF
D: TRBD1; V: TRBV29-1; J: TRBJ2-7; size: -; CDR3: CSAGVGTAIRHEQYF
D: TRBD1; V: TRBV7-9; J: TRBJ2-7; size: -; CDR3: CASSLTGGPLEQYF
D: -; V: TRBV30; J: TRBJ1-2; size: many; CDR3: CAWSVGREGYTF
D: TRBD2; V: TRBV7-9; J: TRBJ2-1; size: -; CDR3: CASSLRVAGISHNEQFF
D: -; V: TRBV18; J: TRBJ1-5; size: -; CDR3: CASSPHRDQPQHF
D: TRBD2; V: TRBV5-3; J: TRBJ2-3; size: -; CDR3: CARSFSGRAADTQYF
D: -; V: TRBV28; J: TRBJ1-4; size: -; CDR3: CASSTRVAVSEKLFF
D: TRBD1; V: TRBV5-6; J: TRBJ1-6; size: -; CDR3: CASSKPRGNSPLHF
D: -; V: TRBV6-6; J: TRBJ1-6; size: -; CDR3: CASSYADSLPLHF
D: -; V: TRBV20-1; J: TRBJ1-2; size: -; CDR3: CSAMDGYGYTF
D: -; V: TRBV7-9; J: TRBJ1-6; size: -; CDR3: CASSPLGGNSPLHF
D: -; V: TRBV2; J: TRBJ2-2; size: -; CDR3: CASRGEESGELFF
D: -; V: TRBV5-1; J: TRBJ2-2; size: -; CDR3: CASSPGSKATGELFF
D: TRBD1; V: TRBV7-9; J: TRBJ2-6; size: -; CDR3: CASSLEAGGYGANVLTF
D: -; V: TRBV2; J: TRBJ1-1; size: -; CDR3: CASGNLWNTEAFF
D: -; V: TRBV7-2; J: TRBJ1-6; size: once; CDR3: CASSQINDSPLHF
D: -; V: TRBV7-9; J: TRBJ1-2; size: few; CDR3: CASSSPNYGYTF
D: -; V: TRBV27; J: TRBJ1-5; size: -; CDR3: CASSPEGWRSNQPQHF
D: -; V: TRBV5-1; J: TRBJ1-2; size: -; CDR3: CASSSGEPNYGYTF
D: -; V: TRBV11-2; J: TRBJ1-1; size: -; CDR3: CASRRAGPNTEAFF
D: -; V: TRBV7-8; J: TRBJ1-6; size: -; CDR3: CASSSWGAENSPLHF
D: -; V: TRBV5-1; J: TRBJ1-2; size: -; CDR3: CASSLEFRSTYGYTF
D: -; V: TRBV6-5; J: TRBJ2-7; size: -; CDR3: CASSYSTTNSYEQYF
D: TRBD1; V: TRBV7-9; J: TRBJ1-6; size: -; CDR3: CASTHSGGRDNSPLHF
D: TRBD2; V: TRBV5-6; J: TRBJ2-3; size: once; CDR3: CASSSRLAGTDTQYF
D: TRBD1; V: TRBV18; J: TRBJ1-3; size: -; CDR3: CASSPRRAGTGGNTIYF
D: -; V: TRBV6-5; J: TRBJ1-6; size: once; CDR3: CASSIGQRNSPLHF
D: -; V: TRBV5-1; J: TRBJ2-3; size: -; CDR3: CASSLAGATDTQYF
D: -; V: TRBV28; J: TRBJ2-3; size: -; CDR3: CASTVLGGPDTQYF
D: TRBD2; V: TRBV9; J: TRBJ2-2; size: -; CDR3: CASSVGTSGSVVGELFF